This TCR beta chain was identified during a study of lymphopenia after photon versus proton radiotherapy. Profiled with immunoSEQ multiplex PCR; TCRdb holds only in-frame clones, not every one. The sample shows 20,000 to 25,000 clones, around 85% of them seen only once. V was shortened by 3 bases and J by 8 bases, with 20 bases between the two germline ends. Germline V gene data show CDR1 as LNHDA and CDR2 as SQIVND (reference sequence). The CDR3 runs to 16 residues. The sample in question was peripheral blood, obtained from a patient treated with photon-based radiotherapy. The V gene is TRBV19, the J gene TRBJ2-1; the D gene could be TRBD1 or TRBD2 (5 bases each). This clonotype was sampled from a man in his fifties or sixties with pancreatic cancer. CDR3: CASSIRQLASDHEQFF. DNA of the CDR3: TGTGCCAGTAGTATCCGACAGCTAGCTTCAGACCATGAGCAGTTCTTC.